These T cell receptor beta chains were read from a single sample in a study of blood T cell repertoires in COVID-19. Clones were read by immunoSEQ multiplex PCR, and TCRdb kept only the in-frame ones, dropping some. This table has approximately 470,000 clones, approximately 86% appearing once. Sequencing used PBMCs or T cells enriched from blood (not recorded which). The receptor set was obtained from a young woman who had recovered from COVID-19. Both conserved end residues are part of each CDR3. Each record gives: V gene, CDR3 length, D gene, J gene, clone size, CDR3 DNA, CDR3 protein. The D gene is left open where the match is weak. Only part of the rows carry a size: once, few, many, or a class if the clone is expanded.

TRBV7-2,15,TRBD1,TRBJ1-1,.,TGTGCCAGCAGCTTAGCCGGACAGGGCGTCTCTGAAGCTTTCTTT,CASSLAGQGVSEAFF
TRBV4-2,15,TRBD2,TRBJ2-7,once,TGTGCCAGCAGCCAAACCCCGGGGGGATTGGACGAGCAGTACTTC,CASSQTPGGLDEQYF
TRBV27,14,.,TRBJ1-1,.,TGTGCCAGCAGTTTAGGAGGGGGGGGCACTGAAGCTTTCTTT,CASSLGGGGTEAFF
TRBV5-1,17,TRBD1,TRBJ2-2,.,TGCGCCAGCAGCTCGATTCCGGGACAGGGATCTGGCGGGGAGCTGTTTTTT,CASSSIPGQGSGGELFF
TRBV9,15,.,TRBJ1-1,.,TGTGCCAGCAGCGTAGAAGCACAGATGAACACTGAAGCTTTCTTT,CASSVEAQMNTEAFF
TRBV15,15,.,TRBJ1-2,.,TGTGCCACCCTGGGGAAGGTGGGGGGAGACTATGGCTACACCTTC,CATLGKVGGDYGYTF
TRBV5-4,14,.,TRBJ1-2,.,TGTGCCAGCAGCTACGGAGGGGTTAACTATGGCTACACCTTC,CASSYGGVNYGYTF
TRBV6-2/TRBV6-3,15,TRBD1,TRBJ2-2,.,TGTGCCAGCAGTAACAGGGGGCGCGGCAGCGGGGAGCTGTTTTTT,CASSNRGRGSGELFF
TRBV5-1,15,.,TRBJ1-6,.,TGCGCCAGCAGCTCCGGTCTGTTCGATAATTCACCCCTCCACTTT,CASSSGLFDNSPLHF
TRBV4-1,16,.,TRBJ1-6,.,TGCGCCAGCAGCCAAGAAGACCGGGTAGATTATTCACCCCTCCACTTT,CASSQEDRVDYSPLHF
TRBV7-6,15,.,TRBJ1-4,.,TGTGCCAGCAGCCTGGGAGCGGGGGCCTTTGAAAAACTGTTTTTT,CASSLGAGAFEKLFF
TRBV6-5,11,.,TRBJ2-7,.,TGTGCCAGCCTTATTTACAACGAGCAGTACTTC,CASLIYNEQYF
TRBV6-1,17,TRBD1,TRBJ2-3,.,TGTGCCAGCAGTGGTGACAGGGCCTCGCGTAGCACAGATACGCAGTATTTT,CASSGDRASRSTDTQYF
TRBV5-4,15,.,TRBJ2-1,.,TGTGCCAGCAGCTTTTTGTATGGCGGGGGCACTGAGCAGTTCTTC,CASSFLYGGGTEQFF
TRBV11-2,12,.,TRBJ1-3,.,TGTGCCAGCAGCCACGGGGGTGGCACCATATATTTT,CASSHGGGTIYF
TRBV7-9,15,TRBD1,TRBJ2-3,.,TGTGCCAGCAGCGGGGGACAGGGGAGCACAGATACGCAGTATTTT,CASSGGQGSTDTQYF
TRBV5-1,15,TRBD1,TRBJ1-6,.,TGCGCCAGCAGCTTGGGAGGACAGGGACGGTCACCCCTCCACTTT,CASSLGGQGRSPLHF
TRBV2,15,.,TRBJ1-1,.,TGTGCCAGCATCTCCAGTGGGGGGATGAACACTGAAGCTTTCTTT,CASISSGGMNTEAFF
TRBV5-4,15,TRBD1,TRBJ1-1,.,TGTGCCAGCAGCTTGGCCCGGACAGGGTACACTGAAGCTTTCTTT,CASSLARTGYTEAFF
TRBV28,14,.,TRBJ1-3,.,TGTGCCAGTCGAGGCACCCGCTCTGGAAACACCATATATTTT,CASRGTRSGNTIYF
TRBV5-1,15,TRBD1,TRBJ1-2,once,TGCGCCAGCAGCTTGGTCACAGGGGCTAACTATGGCTACACCTTC,CASSLVTGANYGYTF
TRBV7-2,13,.,TRBJ2-7,.,TGTGCCAGCAGCTTTAGCATAGCCGTCGAGCAGTACTTC,CASSFSIAVEQYF
TRBV18,14,.,TRBJ1-4,.,TGTGCCAGCTCGTCCAGGGCAACTAATGAAAAACTGTTTTTT,CASSSRATNEKLFF
TRBV5-1,13,TRBD1,TRBJ1-1,.,TGCGCCAGCAACAGGGGCGAGGGGACTGAAGCTTTCTTT,CASNRGEGTEAFF
TRBV6-5,13,.,TRBJ1-1,.,TGTGCCAGCAGTTACTCGGAGGGGACTGAAGCTTTCTTT,CASSYSEGTEAFF
TRBV24-1,16,.,TRBJ1-6,.,TGTGCCACCAGAGAAACTGGCGTGGGCTTAAATTCACCCCTCCACTTT,CATRETGVGLNSPLHF
TRBV28,16,.,TRBJ1-2,.,TGTGCCAGCAGTTCTTCCGGGACAACAGGTGGCTATGGCTACACCTTC,CASSSSGTTGGYGYTF
TRBV10-3,12,.,TRBJ1-1,.,TGTGCCATCAAAGGAGGGAACACTGAAGCTTTCTTT,CAIKGGNTEAFF
TRBV7-2,15,.,TRBJ1-2,.,TGTGCCAGCACCCTGGGGGGGGTGGGTAACTATGGCTACACCTTC,CASTLGGVGNYGYTF
TRBV2,13,.,TRBJ1-4,few,TGTGCCAGCACGAGGGGGACGCATGAAAAACTGTTTTTT,CASTRGTHEKLFF
TRBV13,13,TRBD1,TRBJ2-7,.,TGTGCCAGCAGCCCTGACAGGGGGCGAGAGCAGTACTTC,CASSPDRGREQYF
TRBV2,13,.,TRBJ1-4,.,TGTGCCAGCAGTCTTAGCCCCGGTGAAAAACTGTTTTTT,CASSLSPGEKLFF
TRBV3-1/TRBV3-2,15,TRBD1,TRBJ1-1,once,TGTGCCAGCAGCGGTCAGGGGGGCGATGGTTCTGAAGCTTTCTTT,CASSGQGGDGSEAFF
TRBV21-1,17,.,TRBJ1-5,.,TGTGCCAGCAACTCTCATGGTTTCCGGGACAGGGTTCAGCCCCAGCATTTT,CASNSHGFRDRVQPQHF
TRBV5-1,13,.,TRBJ2-5,.,TGCGCCAGCAGCTTGGAGGGCGGGGAGACCCAGTACTTC,CASSLEGGETQYF
TRBV4-1,14,TRBD1,TRBJ1-2,.,TGCGCCAGCAGCCGCTCGACAGGGTTCGTTGGCTACACCTTC,CASSRSTGFVGYTF
TRBV10-3,13,.,TRBJ1-2,.,TGTGCCATCACCCCCTCAAACGGGGATGGCTACACCTTC,CAITPSNGDGYTF
TRBV3-1/TRBV3-2,15,TRBD2,TRBJ2-5,.,TGTGCCAGCAGCCAAGAGGGTAGCGGGGAGGAGACCCAGTACTTC,CASSQEGSGEETQYF
TRBV5-4,15,TRBD1,TRBJ2-1,.,TGTGCCAGCAGCTTACGGGACAGGGGAGTTAATGAGCAGTTCTTC,CASSLRDRGVNEQFF
TRBV3-1/TRBV3-2,14,.,TRBJ2-2,.,TGTGCCAGCAGCCAACCCGACAGAACCGGGGAGCTGTTTTTT,CASSQPDRTGELFF
TRBV6-1,14,.,TRBJ2-1,.,TGTGCCAGCAGTGAAGCACTTCGCGAAGATGAGCAGTTCTTC,CASSEALREDEQFF
TRBV15,13,.,TRBJ1-1,.,TGTGCCACCAGCCTCATCACAGGGTCTGAAGCTTTCTTT,CATSLITGSEAFF
TRBV5-1,15,TRBD2,TRBJ2-7,.,TGCGCCAGCAGCCCCCGCCTAGCGGGGGATGGCGAGCAGTACTTC,CASSPRLAGDGEQYF
TRBV27,13,.,TRBJ1-5,few,TGTGCCAGCAGTTTCTTTCTAGGTCAGCCCCAGCATTTT,CASSFFLGQPQHF